This T cell receptor beta chain was identified in a study of cytomegalovirus exposure and HLA in healthy donors. Germline values: CDR1 SGDLS, CDR2 YYNGEE. The length of the CDR3 is 15 residues. Trimming cost V 4 bases and J 1 base; bases outside gene matches: 7. A remark on this clone: Its antigen remains unidentified.

Broader study findings: When a later analysis was performed, an Asian-associated ancestry cluster reportedly had fewer N-insertions than the approximately 680-donor mean.

Primers included in the PCR were 60 Vbeta and 13 Jbeta primers. Sequencing used immunoSEQ multiplex PCR; TCRdb keeps in-frame clones, though not all of them. This sample has about 140,000 clones, with 72% found just once. This TCR was sampled from a man in his forties in good health and CMV-seronegative. Sample: PBMCs. The chain is built from TRBV9 and TRBJ1-1, with TRBD1 identical over 7 bases. This CDR3 reads CASSPRQGQNTEAFF. The CDR3 bases are TGTGCCAGCAGCCCCCGACAGGGCCAGAACACTGAAGCTTTCTTT.